The table lists the clone carrying this TCR beta chain with a few counts. Antigen unknown. This CDR3 region has 14 residues. Per the germline V gene, CDR1 is SGDLS and CDR2 is YYNGEE. Trimming took off 4 bases at V and 2 bases at J, with 13 bases between the two ends. The donors were healthy bone marrow donors. PCR involved 60 Vbeta and 13 Jbeta primers. Clones were sequenced by immunoSEQ multiplex PCR, and TCRdb holds only the in-frame ones, with some missing. The top ten hold under 3% of the sample, which has under 200,000 clones, 70% to 80% seen once. The sample originates from a study of cytomegalovirus exposure and HLA in healthy donors. Study summary: HLA-typed donors were the source of about 85 million unique TCRs held in an early data release. Of some 360 genotyped donors, around 84% clustered with self-reported Caucasian donors.

General study points: TCR beta V segments were, for the most part, productive about 87% or about 30% of the time in an earlier analysis.

This clonotype was sampled from a woman in her fifties or sixties in good health and CMV-seronegative. The sample was PBMCs. This chain links TRBV9 with TRBJ2-7; D may be TRBD2 (5 bases). The CDR3 DNA sequence: TGTGCCAGCAGCTTCGGAGGACTCGCCTACGAGCAGTACTTC. It translates to CASSFGGLAYEQYF.